These 23 T cell receptor beta chains originate from one sample sequenced in a study of T cells in Graves' hyperthyroidism and ophthalmopathy. RNA transcripts gave rise to amplified TCR beta CDR3 regions. An initial round of RT-PCR targeting the TCR CDR3 relied on the HTBI primer set. One entry per CDR3 protein, called by TCRdb with MiXCR from the multiplex PCR reads. This table holds some 510,000 distinct CDR3 sequences, approximately 44% found once. What was sequenced was peripheral blood or thyroid tissue (not recorded which). These receptors were taken from a woman younger than 35 with Graves' hyperthyroidism.

This clonotype was counted at least ten times. This chain uses TRBV6-6 with TRBJ2-7, with TRBD2 identical over 8 bases. The V gene's germline CDR1 is MNHNY and CDR2 SVGAGI (reference sequence). There are 17 residues in the CDR3. Trimming removed 4 bases from V and 4 bases from J; junction bases left unmatched: 15. The CDR3 nucleotides read TGTGCCAGCAGTTCCTCAGCGGGAGAAGGGAGTTTTTACGAGCAGTACTTC. Residues: CASSSSAGEGSFYEQYF.

CDR3 loop: CTSNPFFNQPQHF. The CDR3 DNA reads TGTACCAGCAACCCTTTCTTTAATCAGCCCCAGCATTTT. The chain combines TRBV7-2 with TRBJ1-5; D is uncertain. CDR3 length: 13 amino acids. Trimming stripped 7 bases from V and 4 bases from J, with 11 bases between. Germline V gene lookup returns CDR1 SGHTA and CDR2 FQGNSA. The complete variable domain, with remaining parts taken from reference TRBV7-2 and TRBJ1-5, reads GAGVSQSPSNKVTEKGKDVELRCDPISGHTALYWYRQSLGQGLEFLIYFQGNSAPDKSGLPSDRFSAERTGGSVSTLTIQRTQQEDSAVYLCTSNPFFNQPQHFGDGTRLSIL.

There are many counts of this clonotype. For the CDR3, the DNA is TGTGCCAGCAGCTTAGCGGGGTTTGGCTACACCTTC. This codes for CASSLAGFGYTF. The chain recombines TRBV7-2 with TRBJ1-2; no reliable D call. This CDR3 comprises 12 residues. Germline CDR1 is SGHTA and CDR2 is FQGNSA. V dropped 0 bases and J dropped 7 bases, with 6 bases sitting between them.

The CDR3 protein is CASTRRTHSYEQYF. The CDR3 DNA is TGTGCCAGCACGCGCCGGACGCACTCCTACGAGCAGTACTTC. The V call is TRBV2, the J call TRBJ2-7; the D is unclear. CDR3 length: 14 amino acids. Germline CDR1 reads SNHLY; CDR2 reads FYNNEI. V dropped 7 bases and J dropped 0 bases, with 13 bases sitting between them.

The chain carries TRBV5-4 and TRBJ2-7; TRBD2 matches at 12 bases. Trimming took 0 bases from V and 6 from J; bases not matched to a gene: 10. Germline lookup yields CDR1 SGHNT and CDR2 YYREEE (reference sequence). The CDR3 loop spans 17 amino acids. CDR3 loop: CASSLVLAGGQPLEQYF. DNA of the CDR3: TGTGCCAGCAGCTTGGTTCTAGCGGGAGGGCAACCCCTCGAGCAGTACTTC.

The V gene is TRBV19, the J gene TRBJ1-5; 9 nucleotides line up with TRBD1. CDR3 length equals 15 residues. Trimming took 4 bases from V and 7 from J; bases not matched to a gene: 8. From germline, CDR1 is LNHDA and CDR2 SQIVND (reference sequence). CDR3 in DNA: TGTGCCAGTAGTACCCGAACAGGGGGCAGGCAGCCCCAGCATTTT. As protein: CASSTRTGGRQPQHF.

This clonotype was found many times. The chain employs TRBV7-3 and TRBJ1-2; 9 bases fit TRBD1. The CDR3 is made up of 14 amino acids. The germline gives CDR1 SGHTA, CDR2 FQGTGA. Trimming took 4 bases from V and 7 from J; bases not matched to a gene: 7. The CDR3 DNA sequence: TGTGCCAGCAGCTCAACCGGGACAGGGACTGGCTACACCTTC. This sequence encodes CASSSTGTGTGYTF.

This clonotype was seen repeatedly, ten times or more. This chain connects TRBV6-5 to TRBJ1-1, with D uncertain. Germline CDR1 is MNHEY and CDR2 is SVGAGI. V lost 6 bases, J lost 0 bases, and 11 bases lay in between. CDR3 length: 14 amino acids. The CDR3 loop is CASSYGGLNTEAFF. DNA of the CDR3: TGTGCCAGCAGCTATGGCGGTTTGAACACTGAAGCTTTCTTT.

In its sample, this clonotype was seen a few times. V gene TRBV13 combines with J gene TRBJ1-2; D ambiguous. Trimming took off 6 bases at V and 8 bases at J, with 16 bases between the two ends. The CDR3 length is 13 residues. Germline V lookup: CDR1 PRHDT, CDR2 FYEKMQ (reference sequence). The DNA for the CDR3 is TGTGCCAGCAGTTTAATGGGCAACGGGGGCTACACCTTC. This sequence encodes CASSLMGNGGYTF.

The rearrangement links TRBV12-3 or TRBV12-4 to TRBJ1-2; no clear D. Between the trimmed V and J ends, which lost 3 bases and 5 bases, there was a span of 10 bases. The CDR3 is 13 residues long. The CDR3 region is CASSFDTQYGYTF. Written as DNA, the CDR3 is TGTGCCAGCAGTTTCGACACGCAATATGGCTACACCTTC.

CDR3 loop: CASSAPGPPGGETQHF. The CDR3 DNA reads as TGTGCCAGCAGCGCCCCTGGCCCCCCGGGGGGGGAGACCCAGCATTTT. The chain links TRBV2 to TRBJ1-5; the D gene is possibly TRBD1 (5 bases). In germline, CDR1 is SNHLY, CDR2 FYNNEI. CDR3 length: 16 amino acids. V lost 6 bases and J lost 11, with 26 bases in between.

Of note for this clonotype: This may be a read error: a much more frequent sequence differs by one nucleotide. DNA for the CDR3: TGTGCCAGCAGAGGGACAGGGCCCGGCTACACCTTC. Protein sequence: CASRGTGPGYTF. V is TRBV2 and J is TRBJ1-2; 9 nucleotides align to TRBD1. The CDR3 runs 12 residues. From germline, CDR1 is SNHLY and CDR2 FYNNEI. J lost 8 bases, V lost 6 bases, and 4 bases had no gene match.

This clonotype was observed a handful of times. The chain is built from TRBV14 and TRBJ1-1, with a tentative D call TRBD1 (5 bases). The CDR3 contains 16 residues. Trimming left V 0 bases short and J 1 base short, with 12 bases between. Looked up from germline, CDR1 is SGHDN and CDR2 is FVKESK. The CDR3 sequence is CASSQDGAGPNTEAFF. The CDR3, as DNA: TGTGCCAGCAGCCAAGATGGGGCAGGGCCGAACACTGAAGCTTTCTTT.

This clonotype was seen many times. At one boundary the junction diverges from the germline segment, which might be a read error. The chain combines TRBV7-7 with TRBJ2-5, with TRBD2 matching over 10 bases. Germline loops: CDR1 SSHAT, CDR2 FNYEAQ (reference sequence). The CDR3 totals 14 residues. CDR3 protein: CASSRFSGRETQYF. CDR3 DNA: TGTGCTAGCAGCCGATTTAGCGGGAGGGAGACCCAGTACTTC.

V and J are TRBV29-1 and TRBJ1-2, with 9 bases aligning to TRBD1. In germline, CDR1 is SQVTM, CDR2 ANQGSEA. Trimming took 4 bases from V and 6 from J; bases not matched to a gene: 9. The CDR3 extends over 14 amino acids. The CDR3, as DNA: TGCAGCGTTGGAACAGGGGGCGCTGAGGATGGCTACACCTTC. Translation gives CSVGTGGAEDGYTF.

The chain uses TRBV9 and TRBJ2-5; TRBD1 matches 9 bases. Germline lookup yields CDR1 SGDLS and CDR2 YYNGEE. The CDR3 sequence is 18 residues long. V lost 5 bases and J lost 2; bases outside the gene matches: 16. The CDR3 sequence: CASSLSGQGWNRQETQYF. CDR3 bases: TGTGCCAGCAGTTTATCAGGACAGGGGTGGAACAGACAAGAGACCCAGTACTTC.

This clonotype has at least ten counts. The chain employs TRBV24-1 and TRBJ1-5, with TRBD1 matching 7 bases. CDR1 and CDR2 from the germline V gene are KGHDR and SFDVKD. V lost 10 bases, J lost 3 bases, and 5 bases stayed unmatched. CDR3 length equals 13 residues. CDR3 sequence: CATRDRANQPQHF. For the CDR3, the DNA is TGTGCCACTCGGGACAGAGCCAATCAGCCCCAGCATTTT.

V usage is TRBV19 and J usage is TRBJ1-4; the match to TRBD1 covers 8 bases. After removal of 8 bases from V and 7 bases from J, the junction contained 9 bases not matched to a gene. The CDR3 is made up of 14 amino acids. Germline assignment: CDR1 LNHDA and CDR2 SQIVND (reference sequence). CDR3 DNA: TGTGCCAGTCTCGGGCAGGGGGCTGGTGAAAAACTGTTTTTT. Translating gives CASLGQGAGEKLFF.

The rearrangement joins TRBV11-1 to TRBJ1-1; 8 bases are shared with TRBD1. Germline V gene sequence: CDR1 SGHAT, CDR2 FQDESV (reference sequence). This CDR3 contains 15 residues. Trimming at V came to 6 bases and at J to 1 base, leaving 7 bases not matched to a gene. Here the CDR3 reads CASSTGGGGNTEAFF. CDR3 sequence (DNA): TGTGCCAGCAGTACAGGGGGGGGAGGGAACACTGAAGCTTTCTTT.

The sample holds one count of this clonotype. The chain links TRBV7-9 to TRBJ1-2, with unresolved D. The germline CDR1 and CDR2 sequences are SEHNR and FQNEAQ (reference sequence). V was cut by 4 bases and J by 8 bases, with 20 bases left in between. This CDR3 is 15 amino acids long. The chain's CDR3 is CASSSVEGVRKGYTF. CDR3 in DNA: TGTGCCAGCAGCTCGGTGGAGGGCGTAAGGAAAGGCTACACCTTC.

The sample holds a few counts of this clonotype. This chain's CDR3 is CASKDSFGNSNQPQHF. CDR3 coding DNA: TGTGCCAGCAAGGACAGTTTCGGTAATAGCAATCAGCCCCAGCATTTT. The V and J genes are TRBV2 and TRBJ1-5, with a tentative D call TRBD1 (6 bases). The length of the CDR3 is 16 residues. In germline, CDR1 is SNHLY, CDR2 FYNNEI. The V and J ends lost 7 bases and 0 bases respectively, with 16 bases between them.

This clonotype appeared a few times. This sequence joins TRBV7-9 and TRBJ1-1; no definite D call. Germline values: CDR1 SEHNR, CDR2 FQNEAQ (reference sequence). Trimming cost V 1 base and J 5 bases, with 8 bases left between them. CDR3 length equals 13 residues. CDR3 bases: TGTGCCAGCAGCTTAGTTCGGGGTACTGAAGCTTTCTTT. Its translation is CASSLVRGTEAFF.

The J gene is TRBJ1-1, the V gene TRBV29-1; D gene unclear. CDR3 length: 13 amino acids. Germline V gene lookup returns CDR1 SQVTM and CDR2 ANQGSEA. V shed 8 bases and J shed 1 base, with 14 bases lying between them. CDR3 sequence reads: CSTQTEGNTEAFF. CDR3 DNA sequence: TGCAGCACCCAAACGGAAGGGAACACTGAAGCTTTCTTT.